This T cell receptor beta chain was recorded in a study of blood T cell repertoires in COVID-19. About the study: COVID-19 samples collected from the United States, Italy and Spain covered acute and convalescent phases. PBMCs, B-cell-depleted T cells, or T cells provided the cDNA or gDNA that made up the material.

This clone was recorded once. In the original processing: Reference gene primer amplification in the assay estimated nucleated cell counts. Measured with immunoSEQ multiplex PCR; TCRdb has only the in-frame clones, and not every one. The V and J calls and clone size come from that table; D and trimming were worked out from the DNA. This table holds about 160,000 clones, over 65% found once. The clonotype comes from a man between 65 and 85 years old with acute or convalescent COVID-19. Material: peripheral blood.

The CDR3 DNA follows: TGTGCCACCAGTGACCCTCGACAGCCAACCCCCTACGAGCAGTACTTC. It codes for CATSDPRQPTPYEQYF. V is TRBV24-1 and J is TRBJ2-7; D is perhaps TRBD1 (5 bases). CDR1 KGHDR and CDR2 SFDVKD come from the germline V gene. Trimming took 4 bases from V and 2 from J, leaving 17 bases between them. This CDR3 is built from 16 residues.